This T cell receptor beta chain was retrieved from a study of blood T cell repertoires in COVID-19. Using immunoSEQ multiplex PCR, the repertoire was profiled, and TCRdb retains in-frame clones only, with some absent. The sample lists 200,000 to 250,000 clones, about 90% occurring once. The V and J ends lost 8 bases and 8 bases, in that order; junction bases with no gene match: 7. CDR3 length: 13 amino acids. Germline CDR1 and CDR2: MNHEY and SMNVEV (reference sequence). The TCR originated in a man aged 25 to 40 with acute or convalescent COVID-19. Sequencing was done on a sample of peripheral blood. This sequence joins TRBV27 and TRBJ2-1; TRBD2 matches 9 bases. CDR3 sequence: CASGAGGPYEQFF. CDR3 DNA sequence: TGTGCCAGCGGGGCGGGAGGGCCTTATGAGCAGTTCTTC.